What follows are 6 T cell receptor beta chains derived from one specimen sequenced in a study of blood T cell repertoires in COVID-19. Only in-frame clones appear in the TCRdb table, and some are missing; sequencing was by immunoSEQ multiplex PCR. The sample has roughly 80,000 clones, over 80% seen once. The sequencing input was peripheral blood. These receptor sequences come from a man aged 45-65 years with active COVID-19.

The genes are TRBV15 and TRBJ2-1; possibly TRBD2 for D (6 bases). Trimming cost V 2 bases and J 4 bases, with 18 bases left between them. Germline V gene sequence: CDR1 LNHNV, CDR2 YYDKDF (reference sequence). The CDR3 consists of 17 residues. The CDR3 bases are TGTGCCACCAGCAGATACCCTCCCGGGACTTCGTACAATGAGCAGTTCTTC. Translating gives CATSRYPPGTSYNEQFF.

V is TRBV19 and J is TRBJ2-7; 8 bases match TRBD2. J gave up 7 bases and V 3 bases, and 8 bases lay outside the gene matches. CDR3 length: 14 amino acids. From germline, CDR1 is LNHDA and CDR2 SQIVND (reference sequence). This CDR3 reads CASSILGSGREQYF. The DNA for the CDR3 is TGTGCCAGTAGTATTCTAGGGAGCGGGAGAGAGCAGTACTTC.

CDR3 amino acids: CASSLRGQERQTQYF. The DNA of the CDR3 is TGTGCCAGCAGCCTTAGAGGACAGGAGAGGCAGACCCAGTACTTC. J is TRBJ2-5 and V is TRBV28, with 7 bases fitting TRBD1. There are 15 residues in the CDR3. After removal of 6 bases from V and 6 bases from J, the junction contained 13 bases not matched to a gene. Germline loops: CDR1 MDHEN, CDR2 SYDVKM.

The rearrangement joins TRBV20-1 to TRBJ2-7; 8 bases agree with TRBD1. Germline V gives CDR1 DFQATT, CDR2 SNEGSKA (reference sequence). The CDR3 is 15 amino acids. V lost 3 bases to trimming and J lost 2 bases; unmatched junction nucleotides: 9. CDR3 nucleotides: TGCAGTGCTAGTGCGATCAGGGGACAGGCCTACGAGCAGTACTTC. It yields the protein CSASAIRGQAYEQYF.

The sample holds one count of this clone. The V gene is TRBV6-5, the J gene TRBJ2-7; 8 bases align to TRBD2. Germline loops: CDR1 MNHEY, CDR2 SVGAGI. J gave up 7 bases and V 5 bases, and 13 bases lay outside the gene matches. The CDR3 runs 15 residues. This chain's CDR3 is CASSRLGLGTGEQYF. The CDR3 bases are TGTGCCAGCAGTCGCCTGGGACTAGGTACGGGGGAGCAGTACTTC.

The V gene is TRBV6-4, the J gene TRBJ2-3, with TRBD2 matching 10 bases. J lost 5 bases, V lost 0 bases, and 8 bases had no gene match. CDR1 and CDR2 from the germline V gene are MRHNA and SNTAGT. CDR3 length: 17 residues. The chain's CDR3 is CASSDSAASGRRDTQYF. As DNA, the CDR3 is TGTGCCAGCAGTGACTCTGCGGCTAGCGGGAGACGAGATACGCAGTATTTT.